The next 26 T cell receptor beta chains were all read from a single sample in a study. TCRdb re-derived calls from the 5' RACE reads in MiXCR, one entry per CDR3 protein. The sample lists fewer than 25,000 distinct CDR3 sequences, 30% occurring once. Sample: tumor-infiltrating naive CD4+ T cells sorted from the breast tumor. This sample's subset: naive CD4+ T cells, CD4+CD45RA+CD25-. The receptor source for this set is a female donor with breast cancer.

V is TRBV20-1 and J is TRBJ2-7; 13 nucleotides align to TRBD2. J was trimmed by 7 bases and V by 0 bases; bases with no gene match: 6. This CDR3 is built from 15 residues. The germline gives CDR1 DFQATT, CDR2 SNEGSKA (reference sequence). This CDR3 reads CSAREGGTSGIEQYF. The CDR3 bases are TGCAGTGCTAGAGAGGGCGGGACTAGCGGGATTGAGCAGTACTTC.

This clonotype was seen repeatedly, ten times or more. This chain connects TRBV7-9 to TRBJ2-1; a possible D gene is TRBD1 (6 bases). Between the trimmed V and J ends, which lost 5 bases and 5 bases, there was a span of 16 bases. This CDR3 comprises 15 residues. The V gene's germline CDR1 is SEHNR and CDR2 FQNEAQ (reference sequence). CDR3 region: CASSPLQGYNNEQFF. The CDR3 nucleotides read TGTGCCAGCAGCCCGTTGCAGGGGTATAACAATGAGCAGTTCTTC.

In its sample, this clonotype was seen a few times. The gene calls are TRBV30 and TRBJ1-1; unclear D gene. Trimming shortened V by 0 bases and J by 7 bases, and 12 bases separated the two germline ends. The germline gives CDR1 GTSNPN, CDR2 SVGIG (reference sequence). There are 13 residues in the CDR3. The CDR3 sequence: CAWSVRVRIEAFF. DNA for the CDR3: TGTGCCTGGAGTGTACGAGTCCGGATTGAAGCTTTCTTT.

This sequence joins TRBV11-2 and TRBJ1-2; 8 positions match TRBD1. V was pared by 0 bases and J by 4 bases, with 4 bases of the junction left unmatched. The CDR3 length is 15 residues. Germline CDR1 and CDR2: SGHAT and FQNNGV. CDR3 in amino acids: CASSLDPQGAYGYTF. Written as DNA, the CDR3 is TGTGCCAGCAGCTTAGACCCCCAGGGGGCCTATGGCTACACCTTC.

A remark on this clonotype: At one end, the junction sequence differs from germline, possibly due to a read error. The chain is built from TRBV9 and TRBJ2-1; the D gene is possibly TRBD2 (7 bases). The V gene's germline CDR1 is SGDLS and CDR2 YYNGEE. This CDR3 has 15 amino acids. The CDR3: CASSALGGAYNKQFF. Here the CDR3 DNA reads TGTGCCAGCAGCGCGCTTGGGGGGGCCTACAATAAGCAGTTCTTC. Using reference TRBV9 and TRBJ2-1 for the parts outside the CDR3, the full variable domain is DSGVTQTPKHLITATGQRVTLRCSPRSGDLSVYWYQQSLDQGLQFLIQYYNGEERAKGNILERFSAQQFPDLHSELNLSSLELGDSALYFCASSALGGAYNKQFFGPGTRLTVL.

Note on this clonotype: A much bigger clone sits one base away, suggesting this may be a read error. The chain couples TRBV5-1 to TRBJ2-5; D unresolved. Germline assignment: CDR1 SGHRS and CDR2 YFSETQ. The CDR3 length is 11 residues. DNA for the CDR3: TGCGCCAGCAGCTTCGGAGAGGCCCAGTACTTC. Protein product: CASSFGEAQYF.

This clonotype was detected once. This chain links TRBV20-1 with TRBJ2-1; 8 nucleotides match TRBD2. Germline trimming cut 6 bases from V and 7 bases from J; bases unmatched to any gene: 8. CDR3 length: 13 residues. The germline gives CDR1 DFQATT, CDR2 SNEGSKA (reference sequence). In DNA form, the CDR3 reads TGCAGTGCCATAAGCGGGAGTAGAAATGAGCAGTTCTTC. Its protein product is CSAISGSRNEQFF.

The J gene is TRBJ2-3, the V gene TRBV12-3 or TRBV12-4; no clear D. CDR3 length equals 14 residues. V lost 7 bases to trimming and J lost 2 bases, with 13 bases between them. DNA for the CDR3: TGTGCCAGCACCCCAAGACAAGTCACAGATACGCAGTATTTT. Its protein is CASTPRQVTDTQYF.

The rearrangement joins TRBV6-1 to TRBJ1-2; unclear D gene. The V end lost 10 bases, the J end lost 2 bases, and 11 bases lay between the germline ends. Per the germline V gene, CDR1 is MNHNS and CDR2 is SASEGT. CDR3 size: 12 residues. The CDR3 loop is CATEFGNYGYTF. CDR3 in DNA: TGTGCCACTGAGTTTGGGAACTATGGCTACACCTTC.

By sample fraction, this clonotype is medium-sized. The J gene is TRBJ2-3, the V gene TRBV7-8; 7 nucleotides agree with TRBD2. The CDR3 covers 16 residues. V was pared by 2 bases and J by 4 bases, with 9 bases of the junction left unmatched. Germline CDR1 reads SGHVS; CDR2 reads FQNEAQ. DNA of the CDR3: TGTGCCAGCAGCTTACCATTTGGTCGGGAGGCAGATACGCAGTATTTT. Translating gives CASSLPFGREADTQYF. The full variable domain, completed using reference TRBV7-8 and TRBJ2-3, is GAGVSQSPRYKVAKRGQDVALRCDPISGHVSLFWYQQALGQGPEFLTYFQNEAQLDKSGLPSDRFFAERPEGSVSTLKIQRTQQEDSAVYLCASSLPFGREADTQYFGPGTRLTVL.

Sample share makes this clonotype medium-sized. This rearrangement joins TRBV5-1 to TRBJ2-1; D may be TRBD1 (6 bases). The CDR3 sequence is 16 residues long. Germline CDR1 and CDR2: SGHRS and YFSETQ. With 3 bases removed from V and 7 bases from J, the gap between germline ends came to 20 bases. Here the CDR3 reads CASSWSLGGGGNEQFF. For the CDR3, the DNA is TGCGCCAGCAGCTGGTCGCTCGGTGGGGGCGGGAATGAGCAGTTCTTC.

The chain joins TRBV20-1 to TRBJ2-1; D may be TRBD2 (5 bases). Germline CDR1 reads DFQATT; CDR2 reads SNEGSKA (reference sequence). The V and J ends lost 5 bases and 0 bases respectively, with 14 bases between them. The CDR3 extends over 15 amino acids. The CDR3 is CSAPGEPFSYNEQFF. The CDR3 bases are TGCAGTGCTCCCGGGGAGCCTTTCTCCTACAATGAGCAGTTCTTC.

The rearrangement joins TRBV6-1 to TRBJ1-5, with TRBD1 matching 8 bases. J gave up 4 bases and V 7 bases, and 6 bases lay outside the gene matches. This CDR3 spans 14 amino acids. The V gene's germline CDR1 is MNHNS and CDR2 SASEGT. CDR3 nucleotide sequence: TGTGCCAGCACCATCACAGGGGGAAATCAGCCCCAGCATTTT. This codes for CASTITGGNQPQHF.

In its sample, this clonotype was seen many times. Written as DNA, the CDR3 is TGTGCCAGCAGCGGTCGGACAGGATCTTCTTCCTACGAGCAGTACTTC. Amino acid sequence: CASSGRTGSSSYEQYF. The V gene is TRBV3-1, the J gene TRBJ2-7, with TRBD1 matching over 7 bases. V shed 5 bases and J 1 base; nucleotides not matched to a gene: 11. Germline V gene data show CDR1 as LGHDT and CDR2 as YNNKEL (reference sequence). The CDR3 runs 16 residues.

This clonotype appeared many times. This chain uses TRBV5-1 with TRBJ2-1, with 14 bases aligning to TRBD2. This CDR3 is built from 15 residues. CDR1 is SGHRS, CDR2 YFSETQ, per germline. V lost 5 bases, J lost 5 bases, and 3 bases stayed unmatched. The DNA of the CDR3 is TGCGCCAGCAGGAGGGGACTAGCGGGAGACAATGAGCAGTTCTTC. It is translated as CASRRGLAGDNEQFF. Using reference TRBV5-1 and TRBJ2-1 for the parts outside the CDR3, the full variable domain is KAGVTQTPRYLIKTRGQQVTLSCSPISGHRSVSWYQQTPGQGLQFLFEYFSETQRNKGNFPGRFSGRQFSNSRSEMNVSTLELGDSALYLCASRRGLAGDNEQFFGPGTRLTVL.

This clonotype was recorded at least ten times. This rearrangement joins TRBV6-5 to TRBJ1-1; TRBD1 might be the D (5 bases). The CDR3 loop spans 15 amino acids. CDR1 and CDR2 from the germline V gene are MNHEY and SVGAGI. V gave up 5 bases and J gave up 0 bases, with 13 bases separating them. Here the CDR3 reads CASSGTDVMNTEAFF. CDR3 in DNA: TGTGCCAGCAGTGGGACCGATGTCATGAACACTGAAGCTTTCTTT.

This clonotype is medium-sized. Written as DNA, the CDR3 is TGTGCCAGCAGCTCCAGCGGGAGGGCAGGGTACGAGCAGTACTTC. Amino acids: CASSSSGRAGYEQYF. The rearrangement links TRBV9 to TRBJ2-7, with 10 bases aligning to TRBD2. The germline gives CDR1 SGDLS, CDR2 YYNGEE. The CDR3 has 15 residues. J was trimmed by 4 bases and V by 4 bases; bases with no gene match: 8.

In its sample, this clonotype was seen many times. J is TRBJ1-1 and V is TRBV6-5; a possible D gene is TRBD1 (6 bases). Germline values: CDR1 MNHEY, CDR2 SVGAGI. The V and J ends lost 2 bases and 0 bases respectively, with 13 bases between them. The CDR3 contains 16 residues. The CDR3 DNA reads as TGTGCCAGCAGTTACGGTTCCGGGGGCCTGAACACTGAAGCTTTCTTT. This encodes CASSYGSGGLNTEAFF.

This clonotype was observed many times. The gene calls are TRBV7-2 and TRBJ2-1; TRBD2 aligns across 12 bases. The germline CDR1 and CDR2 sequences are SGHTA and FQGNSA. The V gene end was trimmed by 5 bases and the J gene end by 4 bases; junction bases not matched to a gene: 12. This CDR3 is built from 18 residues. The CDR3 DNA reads TGTGCCAGCAGCGGGCGGACTAGCGGGAAAGCAGCGTACAATGAGCAGTTCTTC. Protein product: CASSGRTSGKAAYNEQFF.

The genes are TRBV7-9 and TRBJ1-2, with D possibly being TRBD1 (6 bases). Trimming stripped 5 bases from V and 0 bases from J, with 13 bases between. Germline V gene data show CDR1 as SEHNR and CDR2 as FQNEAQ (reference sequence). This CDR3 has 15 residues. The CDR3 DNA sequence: TGTGCCAGCAGCACCAGACAGGTGGCTAACTATGGCTACACCTTC. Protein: CASSTRQVANYGYTF.

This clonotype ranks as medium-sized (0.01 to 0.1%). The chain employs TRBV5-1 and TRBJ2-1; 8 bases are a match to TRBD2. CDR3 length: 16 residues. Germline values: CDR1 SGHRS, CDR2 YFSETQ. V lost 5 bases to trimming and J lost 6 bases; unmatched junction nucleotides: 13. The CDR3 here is CASSTYSGGTTNEQFF. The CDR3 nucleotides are TGCGCCAGCAGTACCTACAGCGGGGGCACCACCAATGAGCAGTTCTTC.

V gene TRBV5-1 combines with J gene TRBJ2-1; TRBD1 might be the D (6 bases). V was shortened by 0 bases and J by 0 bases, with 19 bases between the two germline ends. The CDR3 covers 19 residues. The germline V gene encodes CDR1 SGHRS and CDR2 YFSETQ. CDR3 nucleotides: TGCGCCAGCAGCTTGGCCTGGGACAATCGAAGTAGCTCCTACAATGAGCAGTTCTTC. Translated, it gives CASSLAWDNRSSSYNEQFF.

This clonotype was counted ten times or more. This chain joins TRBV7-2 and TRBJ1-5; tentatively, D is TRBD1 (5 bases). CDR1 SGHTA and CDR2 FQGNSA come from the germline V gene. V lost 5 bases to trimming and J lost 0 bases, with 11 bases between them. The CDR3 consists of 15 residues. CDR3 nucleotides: TGTGCCAGCAGCGCTACAGGTTATAGCAATCAGCCCCAGCATTTT. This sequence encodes CASSATGYSNQPQHF.

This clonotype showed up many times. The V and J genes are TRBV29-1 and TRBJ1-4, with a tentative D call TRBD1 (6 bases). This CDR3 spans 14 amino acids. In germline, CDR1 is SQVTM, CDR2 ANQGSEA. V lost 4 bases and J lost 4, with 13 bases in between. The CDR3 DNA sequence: TGCAGCGTTGCGGGGGGCGAGTTTAATGAAAAACTGTTTTTT. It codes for CSVAGGEFNEKLFF. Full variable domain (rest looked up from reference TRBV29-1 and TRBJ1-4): SAVISQKPSRDICQRGTSLTIQCQVDSQVTMMFWYRQQPGQSLTLIATANQGSEATYESGFVIDKFPISRPNLTFSTLTVSNMSPEDSSIYLCSVAGGEFNEKLFFGSGTQLSVL.

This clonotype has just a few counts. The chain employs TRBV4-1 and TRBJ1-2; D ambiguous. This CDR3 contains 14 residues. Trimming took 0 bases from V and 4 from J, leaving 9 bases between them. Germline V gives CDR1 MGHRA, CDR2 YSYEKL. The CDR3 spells CASSQDAAGYGYTF. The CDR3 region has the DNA TGCGCCAGCAGCCAAGATGCGGCGGGCTATGGCTACACCTTC.

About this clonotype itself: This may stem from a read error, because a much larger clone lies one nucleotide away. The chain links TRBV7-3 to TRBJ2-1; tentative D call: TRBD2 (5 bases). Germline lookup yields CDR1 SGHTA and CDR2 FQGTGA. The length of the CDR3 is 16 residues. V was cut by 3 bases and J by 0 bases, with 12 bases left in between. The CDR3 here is CASSFLEGSSYNEQFF. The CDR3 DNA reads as TGTGCCAGCAGCTTTCTAGAGGGAAGCTCCTACAATGAGCAGTTCTTC.